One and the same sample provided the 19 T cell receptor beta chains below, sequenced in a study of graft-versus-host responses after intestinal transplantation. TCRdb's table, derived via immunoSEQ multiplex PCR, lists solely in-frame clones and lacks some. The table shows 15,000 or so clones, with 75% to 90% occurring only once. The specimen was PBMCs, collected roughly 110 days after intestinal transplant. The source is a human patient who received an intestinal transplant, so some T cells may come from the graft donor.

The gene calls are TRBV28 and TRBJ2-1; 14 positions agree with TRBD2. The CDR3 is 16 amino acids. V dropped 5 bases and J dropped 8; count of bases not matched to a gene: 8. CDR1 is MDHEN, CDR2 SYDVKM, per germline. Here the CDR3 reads CASSLGTSGSSDEQFF. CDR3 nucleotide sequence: TGTGCCAGCAGTCTAGGGACTAGCGGGAGTAGCGATGAGCAGTTCTTC. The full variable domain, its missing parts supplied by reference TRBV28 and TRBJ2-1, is DVKVTQSSRYLVKRTGEKVFLECVQDMDHENMFWYRQDPGLGLRLIYFSYDVKMKEKGDIPEGYSVSREKKERFSLILESASTNQTSMYLCASSLGTSGSSDEQFFGPGTRLTVL.

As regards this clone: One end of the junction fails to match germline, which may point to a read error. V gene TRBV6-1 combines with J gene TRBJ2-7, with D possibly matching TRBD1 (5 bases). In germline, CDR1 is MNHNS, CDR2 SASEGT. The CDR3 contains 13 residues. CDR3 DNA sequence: TGTGCCAGCAGTGAGGGGCTTTCCTACGAGCAGCACTTC. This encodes CASSEGLSYEQHF.

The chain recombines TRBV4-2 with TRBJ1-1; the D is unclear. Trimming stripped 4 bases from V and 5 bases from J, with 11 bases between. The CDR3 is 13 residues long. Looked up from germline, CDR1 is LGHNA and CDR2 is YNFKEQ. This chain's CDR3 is CASSRGPDTEAFF. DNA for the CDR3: TGTGCCAGCAGCCGAGGGCCCGATACTGAAGCTTTCTTT.

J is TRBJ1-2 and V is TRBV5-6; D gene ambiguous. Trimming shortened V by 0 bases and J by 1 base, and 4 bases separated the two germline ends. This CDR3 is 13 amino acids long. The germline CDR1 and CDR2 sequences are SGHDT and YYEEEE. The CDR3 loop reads CASSLDDNYGYTF. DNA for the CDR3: TGTGCCAGCAGCTTGGATGATAACTATGGCTACACCTTC.

This CDR3 reads CASSLELAGVDTQYF. The CDR3 nucleotides read TGCGCCAGCAGCTTGGAGCTAGCGGGAGTAGATACGCAGTATTTT. The gene calls are TRBV5-1 and TRBJ2-3; TRBD2 agrees at 10 bases. Germline trimming cut 0 bases from V and 5 bases from J; bases unmatched to any gene: 3. CDR3 size: 15 residues. Germline loops: CDR1 SGHRS, CDR2 YFSETQ.

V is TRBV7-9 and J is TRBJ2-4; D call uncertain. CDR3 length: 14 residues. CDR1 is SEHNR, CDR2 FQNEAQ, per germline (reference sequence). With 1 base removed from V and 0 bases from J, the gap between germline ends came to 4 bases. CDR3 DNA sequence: TGTGCCAGCAGCTTAGGGGAAGCCAAAAACATTCAGTACTTC. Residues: CASSLGEAKNIQYF.

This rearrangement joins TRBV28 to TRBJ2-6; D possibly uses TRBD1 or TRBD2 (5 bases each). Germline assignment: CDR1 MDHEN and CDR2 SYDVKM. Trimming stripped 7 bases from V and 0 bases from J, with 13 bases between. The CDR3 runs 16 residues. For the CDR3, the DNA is TGTGCCAGCACTCGGGACGGACCCTCTGGGGCCAACGTCCTGACTTTC. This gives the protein CASTRDGPSGANVLTF.

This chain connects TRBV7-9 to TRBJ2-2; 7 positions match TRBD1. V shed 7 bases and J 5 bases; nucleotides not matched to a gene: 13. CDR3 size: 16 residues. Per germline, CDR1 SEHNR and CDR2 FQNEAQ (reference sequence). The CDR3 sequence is CASTYGQAYQTGELFF. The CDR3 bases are TGTGCCAGCACCTATGGACAGGCGTATCAAACCGGGGAGCTGTTTTTT.

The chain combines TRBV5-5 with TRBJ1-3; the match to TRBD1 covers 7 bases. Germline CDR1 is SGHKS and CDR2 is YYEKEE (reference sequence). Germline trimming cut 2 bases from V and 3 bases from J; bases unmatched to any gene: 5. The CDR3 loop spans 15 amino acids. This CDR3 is CASSFGRGLGNTIYF. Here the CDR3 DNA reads TGTGCCAGCAGCTTCGGTAGGGGGCTTGGAAACACCATATATTTT.

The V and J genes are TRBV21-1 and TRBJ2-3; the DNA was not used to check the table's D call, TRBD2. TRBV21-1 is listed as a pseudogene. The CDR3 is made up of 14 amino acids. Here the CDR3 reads CASKPGRAADTQYF. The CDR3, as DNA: TGTGCCAGCAAGCCCGGGAGGGCCGCAGATACGCAGTATTTT.

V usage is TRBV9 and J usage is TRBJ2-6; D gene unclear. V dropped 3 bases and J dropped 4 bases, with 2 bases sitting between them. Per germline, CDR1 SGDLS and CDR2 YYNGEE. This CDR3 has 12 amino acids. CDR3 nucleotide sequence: TGTGCCAGCAGCGGGGGGGCCAACGTCCTGACTTTC. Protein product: CASSGGANVLTF.

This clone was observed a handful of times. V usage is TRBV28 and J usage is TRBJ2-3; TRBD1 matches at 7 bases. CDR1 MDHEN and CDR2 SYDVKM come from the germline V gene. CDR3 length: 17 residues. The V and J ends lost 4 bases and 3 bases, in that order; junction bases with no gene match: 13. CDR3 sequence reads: CASSSPGRGMWTDTQYF. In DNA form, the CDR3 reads TGTGCCAGCAGTTCTCCGGGCAGGGGGATGTGGACAGATACGCAGTATTTT.

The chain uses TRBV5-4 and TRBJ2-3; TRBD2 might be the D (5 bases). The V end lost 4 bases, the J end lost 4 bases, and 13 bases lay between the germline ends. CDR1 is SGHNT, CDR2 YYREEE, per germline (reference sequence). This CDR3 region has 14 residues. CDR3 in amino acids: CASSIRTRADTQYF. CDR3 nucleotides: TGTGCCAGCAGCATACGCACTAGGGCAGATACGCAGTATTTT.

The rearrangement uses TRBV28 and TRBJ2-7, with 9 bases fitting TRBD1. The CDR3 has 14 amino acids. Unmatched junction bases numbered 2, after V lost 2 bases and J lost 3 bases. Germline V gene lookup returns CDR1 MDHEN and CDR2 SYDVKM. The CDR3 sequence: CASSLKDRGYEQYF. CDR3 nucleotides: TGTGCCAGCAGTTTAAAGGACAGGGGCTACGAGCAGTACTTC.

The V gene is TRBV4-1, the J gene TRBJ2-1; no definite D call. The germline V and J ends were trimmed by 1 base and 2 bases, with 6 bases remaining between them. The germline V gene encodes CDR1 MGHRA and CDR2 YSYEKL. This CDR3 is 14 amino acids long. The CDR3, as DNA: TGCGCCAGCAGCCAAGTGGTGGCCTACAATGAGCAGTTCTTC. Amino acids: CASSQVVAYNEQFF.

The CDR3 sequence is CASSFHGLENQPQHF. CDR3 nucleotide sequence: TGTGCCAGCAGCTTTCATGGGCTCGAAAATCAGCCCCAGCATTTT. The rearrangement joins TRBV5-4 to TRBJ1-5; D gene unclear. Germline V CDR1 and CDR2: SGHNT, YYREEE (reference sequence). This CDR3 spans 15 amino acids. Trimming took 2 bases from V and 4 from J, leaving 13 bases between them.

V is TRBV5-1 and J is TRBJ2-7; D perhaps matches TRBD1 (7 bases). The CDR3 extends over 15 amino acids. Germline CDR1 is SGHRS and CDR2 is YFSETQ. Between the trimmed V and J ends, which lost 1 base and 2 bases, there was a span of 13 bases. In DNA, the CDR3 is TGCGCCAGCAGCTTGACGGGGGACAGAGCCTACGAGCAGTACTTC. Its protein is CASSLTGDRAYEQYF.

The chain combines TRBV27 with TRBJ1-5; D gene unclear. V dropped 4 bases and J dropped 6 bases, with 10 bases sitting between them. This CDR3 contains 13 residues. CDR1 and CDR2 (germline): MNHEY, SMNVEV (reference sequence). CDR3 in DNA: TGTGCCAGCAGTTACGGAATAAGTCAGCCCCAGCATTTT. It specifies CASSYGISQPQHF.

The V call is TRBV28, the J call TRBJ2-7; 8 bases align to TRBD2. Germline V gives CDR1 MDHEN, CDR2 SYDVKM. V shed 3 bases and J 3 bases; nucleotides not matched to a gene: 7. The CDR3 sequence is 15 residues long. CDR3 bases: TGTGCCAGCAGTTTGTTCCAGCGGGAGTTCTACGAGCAGTACTTC. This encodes CASSLFQREFYEQYF.